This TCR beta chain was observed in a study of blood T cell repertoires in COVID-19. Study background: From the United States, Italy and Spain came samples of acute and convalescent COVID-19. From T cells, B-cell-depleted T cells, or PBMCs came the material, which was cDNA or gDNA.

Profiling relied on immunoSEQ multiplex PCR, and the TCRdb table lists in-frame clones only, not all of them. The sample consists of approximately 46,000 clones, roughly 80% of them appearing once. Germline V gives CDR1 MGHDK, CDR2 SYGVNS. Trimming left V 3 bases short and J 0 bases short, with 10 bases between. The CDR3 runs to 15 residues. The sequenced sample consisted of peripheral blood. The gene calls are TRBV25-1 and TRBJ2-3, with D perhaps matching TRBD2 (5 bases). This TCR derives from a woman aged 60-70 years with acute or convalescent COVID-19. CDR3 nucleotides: TGTGCCAGCAGTGATGCGGGTCCTAGCACAGATACGCAGTATTTT. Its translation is CASSDAGPSTDTQYF.